One sample yielded the 20 T cell receptor beta chains listed below, sequenced in a study of Ad26.COV2.S vaccination and SARS-CoV-2 variants. Sequencing was performed with immunoSEQ multiplex PCR; in TCRdb, only in-frame clones are kept and a portion is missing. The sample lists under 150,000 clones, 75% to 90% seen once, with around 5% in the top ten. Specimen: peripheral blood, collected after recovery from COVID-19. Receptor source: a human donor who had recovered from COVID-19.

The CDR3 sequence: CASSHRKGLLFF. The CDR3, as DNA: TGTGCCAGCAGTCATCGAAAGGGACTACTGTTTTTT. The chain links TRBV28 to TRBJ1-4; tentatively, D is TRBD1 (5 bases). The CDR3 loop spans 12 amino acids. Germline CDR1 is MDHEN and CDR2 is SYDVKM. Trimming stripped 5 bases from V and 13 bases from J, with 14 bases between. Full variable domain (missing parts from reference TRBV28 and TRBJ1-4): DVKVTQSSRYLVKRTGEKVFLECVQDMDHENMFWYRQDPGLGLRLIYFSYDVKMKEKGDIPEGYSVSREKKERFSLILESASTNQTSMYLCASSHRKGLLFFGSGTQLSVL.

The chain carries TRBV5-8 and TRBJ2-3; TRBD2 matches 7 bases. Germline CDR1 SGHTS, CDR2 YDEGEE. The CDR3 has 14 residues. The V gene end was trimmed by 2 bases and the J gene end by 1 base; junction bases not matched to a gene: 1. CDR3 amino acids: CASSFGGGTDTQYF. The DNA of the CDR3 is TGTGCCAGCAGCTTTGGGGGGGGCACAGATACGCAGTATTTT.

The rearrangement uses TRBV27 and TRBJ2-7, with 11 positions matching TRBD1. Trimming at V came to 5 bases and at J to 3 bases, leaving 6 bases not matched to a gene. CDR3 length: 15 residues. The germline CDR1 and CDR2 sequences are MNHEY and SMNVEV (reference sequence). The CDR3 sequence is CASSPRTGGGYEQYF. As DNA, the CDR3 is TGTGCCAGCAGTCCGCGGACAGGGGGCGGCTACGAGCAGTACTTC.

The chain employs TRBV6-2 or TRBV6-3 and TRBJ1-5; D unresolved. Trimming took 2 bases from V and 1 from J, leaving 15 bases between them. This CDR3 has 17 amino acids. Germline V gene lookup returns CDR1 MNHEY and CDR2 SVGEGT. For the CDR3, the DNA is TGTGCCAGCAGTTACGATGCGGAGGGAAGGAGCAATCAGCCCCAGCATTTT. Amino acids: CASSYDAEGRSNQPQHF.

This chain uses TRBV7-8 with TRBJ2-2, with D possibly matching TRBD1 (5 bases). CDR3 size: 15 residues. The ends were cut back, 0 bases at V and 5 bases at J, with 10 bases in the middle. Germline V CDR1 and CDR2: SGHVS, FQNEAQ. In nucleotides, the CDR3 is TGTGCCAGCAGCTTAGCCCAGGGTGAAACCGGGGAGCTGTTTTTT. Translation gives CASSLAQGETGELFF.

The chain couples TRBV12-3 or TRBV12-4 to TRBJ2-1; D unclear. V was cut by 3 bases and J by 9 bases, with 12 bases left in between. The CDR3 spans 13 residues. The DNA of the CDR3 is TGTGCCAGCAGTTTGGGCGCCTCGACTGAGCAGTTCTTC. Its protein is CASSLGASTEQFF.

The chain carries TRBV6-1 and TRBJ2-7, with TRBD2 matching over 11 bases. The CDR3 spans 16 residues. V lost 3 bases, J lost 2 bases, and 6 bases stayed unmatched. Germline values: CDR1 MNHNS, CDR2 SASEGT. CDR3 sequence reads: CASSDILTSGAYEQYF. CDR3 sequence (DNA): TGTGCCAGCAGTGATATCTTGACTAGCGGGGCCTACGAGCAGTACTTC.

The rearrangement links TRBV29-1 to TRBJ1-4; 7 nucleotides agree with TRBD1. After removal of 6 bases from V and 0 bases from J, the junction contained 10 bases not matched to a gene. Germline CDR1 and CDR2: SQVTM and ANQGSEA. This CDR3 contains 16 residues. In nucleotides, the CDR3 is TGCAGCGTCCGGGGGGGACAGCGGGCAACTAATGAAAAACTGTTTTTT. The encoded protein is CSVRGGQRATNEKLFF.

The rearrangement links TRBV18 to TRBJ1-5, with 8 bases aligning to TRBD1. With 8 bases clipped from V and 4 bases from J, the junction kept 10 bases outside the gene matches. The CDR3 sequence is 15 residues long. CDR1 is KGHSH and CDR2 is LQKENI in the germline V gene. The CDR3 spells CASAGQGVGNQPQHF. The CDR3 bases are TGTGCCAGCGCCGGACAGGGTGTTGGTAATCAGCCCCAGCATTTT.

The chain couples TRBV6-5 to TRBJ2-3, with 11 bases that match TRBD2. The junction had 5 bases not matched to a gene; V was cut back by 5 bases and J by 4 bases. This CDR3 is built from 15 residues. The germline CDR1 and CDR2 sequences are MNHEY and SVGAGI. CDR3 sequence reads: CASSTTSGGSDTQYF. The CDR3 coding sequence is TGTGCCAGCAGTACAACTAGCGGGGGATCAGATACGCAGTATTTT.

The V gene is TRBV5-4, the J gene TRBJ1-2, with a possible D match to TRBD1 (5 bases). V was pared by 4 bases and J by 0 bases, with 22 bases between. The CDR3 consists of 18 residues. Germline V gene data show CDR1 as SGHNT and CDR2 as YYREEE (reference sequence). CDR3 DNA: TGTGCCAGCAGCCCAAGGGGTGGCCTCCAGATTTCTAACTATGGCTACACCTTC. Its translation: CASSPRGGLQISNYGYTF. Full variable domain (outside the CDR3, taken from reference TRBV5-4 and TRBJ1-2): ETGVTQSPTHLIKTRGQQVTLRCSSQSGHNTVSWYQQALGQGPQFIFQYYREEENGRGNFPPRFSGLQFPNYSSELNVNALELDDSALYLCASSPRGGLQISNYGYTFGSGTRLTVV.

Relative to its sample, this clone is medium-sized. V gene TRBV4-3 combines with J gene TRBJ1-5; D is uncertain. Trimming left V 0 bases short and J 2 bases short, with 11 bases between. Germline loops: CDR1 LGHNA, CDR2 YSLEER. This CDR3 has 16 amino acids. In DNA form, the CDR3 reads TGCGCCAGCAGCCAAGATTTCGGGCGCGGCAATCAGCCCCAGCATTTT. This sequence encodes CASSQDFGRGNQPQHF.

This CDR3 is CASSPHTGTWAYGYTF. The DNA for the CDR3 is TGTGCCAGCAGTCCACATACAGGGACATGGGCCTATGGCTACACCTTC. This chain uses TRBV6-2 or TRBV6-3 with TRBJ1-2, with a tentative D call TRBD1 (6 bases). Per the germline V gene, CDR1 is MNHEY and CDR2 is SVGEGT. The CDR3 has 16 residues. Trimming took off 5 bases at V and 4 bases at J, with 20 bases between the two ends.

This chain joins TRBV28 and TRBJ2-2, with 12 bases identical to TRBD2. Germline V gene sequence: CDR1 MDHEN, CDR2 SYDVKM. The CDR3 is made up of 16 amino acids. After removal of 6 bases from V and 7 bases from J, the junction contained 9 bases not matched to a gene. This CDR3 reads CASSQSSGGAVGELFF. CDR3 nucleotides: TGTGCCAGCAGCCAGTCTAGCGGGGGGGCCGTCGGGGAGCTGTTTTTT.

This rearrangement joins TRBV9 to TRBJ2-1, with D possibly TRBD2 on 5 matching bases. From germline, CDR1 is SGDLS and CDR2 YYNGEE. This CDR3 contains 16 residues. V was trimmed by 3 bases and J by 2 bases, leaving 15 bases between them. The CDR3 protein is CASSAEVERAYNEQFF. Written as DNA, the CDR3 is TGTGCCAGCAGCGCCGAGGTGGAGAGGGCCTACAATGAGCAGTTCTTC.

This clone was seen only a few times. J is TRBJ2-2 and V is TRBV6-6, with D unclear. Germline CDR1 MNHNY, CDR2 SVGAGI (reference sequence). The CDR3 runs to 15 residues. V gave up 2 bases and J gave up 1 base, with 8 bases separating them. The CDR3 DNA is TGTGCCAGCAGTTACCGCCTAGAGAACACCGGGGAGCTGTTTTTT. This gives the protein CASSYRLENTGELFF.

The chain combines TRBV28 with TRBJ1-1, with 8 positions matching TRBD1. The CDR3 totals 15 residues. Per the germline V gene, CDR1 is MDHEN and CDR2 is SYDVKM. With V trimmed by 4 bases and J by 5 bases, 9 bases remained unmatched. The CDR3 region is CASSSPTGGGTEAFF. In nucleotides, the CDR3 is TGTGCCAGCAGTTCACCCACAGGGGGAGGGACTGAAGCTTTCTTT.

This chain connects TRBV3-1 (or the pseudogene TRBV3-2) to TRBJ1-1; D gene unclear. The CDR3 extends over 13 amino acids. CDR1 is LGHDT and CDR2 is YNNKEL in the germline V gene (reference sequence). Trimming removed 1 base at V and 1 base at J, with 4 bases between. The CDR3 reads CASSQGQNTEAFF. The DNA for the CDR3 is TGTGCCAGCAGCCAAGGACAGAACACTGAAGCTTTCTTT.

The chain uses TRBV7-9 and TRBJ1-2; D uncertain. The CDR3 consists of 13 residues. Germline V gene sequence: CDR1 SEHNR, CDR2 FQNEAQ (reference sequence). V lost 7 bases and J 4 bases, leaving 13 bases between the germline ends. The CDR3 nucleotides read TGTGCCAGCATCAAGATGGAGGTCTATGGCTACACCTTC. Its protein is CASIKMEVYGYTF.

The rearrangement joins TRBV6-5 to TRBJ2-1; 8 bases line up with TRBD2. Unmatched junction bases numbered 9, after V lost 0 bases and J lost 8 bases. The CDR3 has 16 residues. The V gene's germline CDR1 is MNHEY and CDR2 SVGAGI. CDR3: CASSYSNGGAFDEQFF. CDR3 nucleotides: TGTGCCAGCAGTTACTCGAACGGGGGGGCTTTCGATGAGCAGTTCTTC.